This T cell receptor (beta chain) is drawn from a study of blood T cell repertoires in COVID-19. Overall study context: Acute and convalescent COVID-19 samples came from the United States, Italy and Spain. PBMCs, B-cell-depleted T cells, or T cells provided the cDNA or gDNA that made up the material.

Original processing notes: Amplification of reference gene primers provided the estimated nucleated cell counts. TCRdb keeps only in-frame clones here, not all; method: immunoSEQ multiplex PCR. V and J calls and clone size are given by that table; D and trimming were obtained from the DNA. The sample holds 300,000 to 400,000 clones, roughly 91% seen once. The V gene's germline CDR1 is SGHTA and CDR2 FQGNSA. This CDR3 has 12 residues. V was shortened by 4 bases and J by 4 bases, with 7 bases between the two germline ends. The specimen was peripheral blood. The chain is built from TRBV7-2 and TRBJ1-1; no clear D gene. The receptor's source is a man aged 50-59 years with active or convalescent COVID-19. The CDR3 DNA follows: TGTGCCAGCAGCTCTTCGGGCACTGAAGCTTTCTTT. Translated, it gives CASSSSGTEAFF.